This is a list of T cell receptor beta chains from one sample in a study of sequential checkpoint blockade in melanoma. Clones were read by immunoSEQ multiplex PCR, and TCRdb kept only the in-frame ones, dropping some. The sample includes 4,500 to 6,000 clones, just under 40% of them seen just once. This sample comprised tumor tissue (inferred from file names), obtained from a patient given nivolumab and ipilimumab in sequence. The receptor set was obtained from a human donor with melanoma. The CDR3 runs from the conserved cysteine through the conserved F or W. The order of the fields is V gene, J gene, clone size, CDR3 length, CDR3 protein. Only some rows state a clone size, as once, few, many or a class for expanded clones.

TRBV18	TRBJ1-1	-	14	CASSPLSQDTEAFF
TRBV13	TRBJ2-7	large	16	CASSLGSSVVAYEQYF
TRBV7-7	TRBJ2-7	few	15	CASSQSGRAAYEQYF
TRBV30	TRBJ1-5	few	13	CAWRREGNQPQHF
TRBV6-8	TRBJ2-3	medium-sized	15	CASRPGSGRSDTQYF
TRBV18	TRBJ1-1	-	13	CASSREGGTEAFF
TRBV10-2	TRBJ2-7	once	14	CASSELAGVGEQYF
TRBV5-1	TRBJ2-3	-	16	CASSMGQGWVTDTQYF
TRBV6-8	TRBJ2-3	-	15	CAISVLAGTTDTQYF
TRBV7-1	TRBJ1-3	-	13	CASRAGAGNTIYF